These T cell receptor beta chains were read from a single sample in a study of early T cells in non-severe SARS-CoV-2 infection. Each CDR3 protein gets one entry after TCRdb re-called the 5' RACE reads with MiXCR. This table has around 20,000 distinct CDR3 sequences, about 4% appearing once. What was sequenced was whole blood. These receptors were collected from an adult who was a healthcare worker with PCR-confirmed SARS-CoV-2 infection or an uninfected control (not recorded which). Each CDR3 is given with its conserved first and last residue. D genes are given only for firm matches. Expanded clones get a size class; other rows say once, few or many, or leave the size out.

D gene	J gene	V gene	clone size	CDR3 protein	CDR3 DNA
NA	TRBJ2-2	TRBV20-1	NA	CSAPGRGDTGELFF	TGCAGTGCCCCCGGCAGAGGGGACACCGGGGAGCTGTTTTTT
NA	TRBJ1-3	TRBV4-1	many	CASSQRNGNTIYF	TGCGCCAGCAGCCAACGAAACGGAAACACCATATATTTT
NA	TRBJ1-6	TRBV27	NA	CASSLSRDSPLHF	TGTGCCAGCAGTTTATCCAGGGACTCACCCCTCCACTTT
NA	TRBJ1-1	TRBV5-6	many	CASSFVGLNTEAFF	TGTGCCAGCAGCTTCGTGGGATTGAACACTGAAGCTTTCTTT
TRBD1	TRBJ2-3	TRBV30	few	CAWSWDRGITDTQYF	TGTGCCTGGAGCTGGGACAGGGGGATCACAGATACGCAGTATTTT
NA	TRBJ1-5	TRBV12-3/TRBV12-4	few	CASSSLGQPQHF	TGTGCCAGCAGTTCCTTGGGTCAGCCCCAGCATTTT
NA	TRBJ2-6	TRBV12-3/TRBV12-4	many	CAGAGSGANVLTF	TGTGCCGGGGCAGGGTCTGGGGCCAACGTCCTGACTTTC
TRBD2	TRBJ2-1	TRBV5-1	many	CASSLTGLAGGPLSYNEQFF	TGCGCCAGCAGCTTAACAGGACTAGCGGGGGGACCCCTCTCCTACAATGAGCAGTTCTTC
NA	TRBJ2-5	TRBV30	many	CAWSVLLHGTQYF	TGTGCCTGGAGCGTACTCCTCCACGGGACCCAGTACTTC
TRBD1	TRBJ1-1	TRBV6-6	many	CASSYSLGQAKAFF	TGTGCCAGCAGTTACTCACTCGGACAGGCAAAAGCTTTCTTT
NA	TRBJ2-1	TRBV4-3	many	CASSQDLQNPYNEQFF	TGCGCCAGCAGCCAAGATTTGCAAAACCCCTACAATGAGCAGTTCTTC
NA	TRBJ2-7	TRBV2	many	CASSASRTFSYEQYF	TGTGCCAGCAGCGCCAGCCGGACATTTTCCTACGAGCAGTACTTC
NA	TRBJ2-1	TRBV19	many	CASLPDGRSYNEQFF	TGTGCCAGTCTTCCTGACGGGCGGTCCTACAATGAGCAGTTCTTC
TRBD1	TRBJ1-2	TRBV7-9	few	CASSIGTGVGYGYTF	TGTGCCAGCAGCATCGGGACAGGGGTAGGCTATGGCTACACCTTC
NA	TRBJ2-7	TRBV3-1	many	CASSQVEDEQYF	TGTGCCAGCAGCCAAGTGGAGGACGAGCAGTACTTC
NA	TRBJ2-5	TRBV6-1	few	CATDGSQETQYF	TGTGCCACCGACGGGAGCCAAGAGACCCAGTACTTC
NA	TRBJ1-2	TRBV6-6	few	CASSPDYYGYTF	TGTGCCAGCAGCCCCGACTATTATGGCTACACCTTC
TRBD2	TRBJ2-3	TRBV7-2	many	CASSRLAGDTDTQYF	TGTGCCAGCAGCAGATTAGCGGGGGATACAGATACGCAGTATTTT
NA	TRBJ2-3	TRBV3-1	many	CASSLKDPTLTHTQYF	TGTGCCAGCAGCCTAAAGGACCCCACCCTCACACATACGCAGTATTTT
TRBD1	TRBJ2-7	TRBV11-2	few	CASSLRDSLYEQYF	TGTGCCAGCAGCCTCCGGGACAGCCTCTACGAGCAGTACTTC
NA	TRBJ1-1	TRBV7-9	medium-sized	CASSLGSGAAEAFF	TGTGCCAGCAGCTTAGGGTCAGGGGCGGCTGAAGCTTTCTTT
TRBD1	TRBJ1-1	TRBV12-3/TRBV12-4	many	CASSQYRGLRDTEAFF	TGTGCCAGCAGTCAATACAGGGGGCTGAGGGACACTGAAGCTTTCTTT
TRBD1	TRBJ1-2	TRBV29-1	many	CSASPLKGQGTRNYGYTF	TGCAGCGCTAGCCCGTTGAAGGGACAGGGGACGAGAAACTATGGCTACACCTTC
NA	TRBJ2-5	TRBV27	many	CASSPGQQETQYF	TGTGCCAGCAGTCCTGGACAGCAAGAGACCCAGTACTTC
NA	TRBJ1-2	TRBV20-1	many	CSAPRSSEMGGYGYTF	TGCAGTGCCCCAAGGTCGTCTGAGATGGGAGGCTATGGCTACACCTTC
TRBD1	TRBJ2-3	TRBV19	once	CASRLGQGDTDTQYF	TGTGCCAGTCGCCTGGGACAGGGAGACACAGATACGCAGTATTTT
TRBD2	TRBJ2-1	TRBV11-2	many	CASSLVLAANNEQFF	TGTGCCAGCAGCTTAGTGCTAGCGGCCAACAATGAGCAGTTCTTC
TRBD2	TRBJ2-7	TRBV7-2	few	CASSMTSFSHYEQYF	TGTGCCAGCAGCATGACTAGCTTCTCTCACTACGAGCAGTACTTC
TRBD2	TRBJ2-3	TRBV7-8	many	CASSQAGGREDTQYF	TGTGCCAGCAGCCAAGCGGGGGGGCGGGAAGATACGCAGTATTTT
TRBD2	TRBJ2-3	TRBV13	many	CASSPRLAGLSDTQYF	TGTGCCAGCAGCCCCCGACTAGCGGGGTTGTCAGATACGCAGTATTTT
TRBD1	TRBJ1-1	TRBV18	many	CASSWEGATEAFF	TGTGCCAGCTCTTGGGAGGGGGCGACTGAAGCTTTCTTT
TRBD2	TRBJ2-1	TRBV12-3/TRBV12-4	few	CASSLAGGLGEQFF	TGTGCCAGCAGTCTAGCGGGGGGGCTGGGTGAGCAGTTCTTC
NA	TRBJ2-7	TRBV7-9	NA	CASSSTLTAYEQYF	TGTGCCAGCAGCTCTACCCTAACTGCTTACGAGCAGTACTTC
NA	TRBJ1-4	TRBV10-3	few	CAISMARYEKLFF	TGTGCCATCAGTATGGCCCGCTATGAAAAACTGTTTTTT
TRBD1	TRBJ2-7	TRBV15	many	CATSRDPGQGYEQYF	TGTGCCACCAGCAGAGATCCGGGACAGGGCTACGAGCAGTACTTC
TRBD1	TRBJ1-1	TRBV20-1	NA	CSAWDRGMNTEAFF	TGCAGTGCTTGGGACAGGGGCATGAACACTGAAGCTTTCTTT
NA	TRBJ1-2	TRBV18	many	CASSPLAGSLANYGYTF	TGTGCCAGCTCACCACTCGCAGGAAGTTTAGCTAACTATGGCTACACCTTC
NA	TRBJ1-1	TRBV7-2	many	CASSLGRVGTEAFF	TGTGCCAGCAGCTTAGGGCGGGTAGGCACTGAAGCTTTCTTT
NA	TRBJ2-7	TRBV5-1	many	CASSPGPAGRTGYEQYF	TGCGCCAGCAGCCCGGGTCCCGCAGGCAGAACGGGCTACGAGCAGTACTTC
TRBD1	TRBJ1-1	TRBV12-3/TRBV12-4	many	CASSLEGDRQAFF	TGTGCCAGCAGTTTAGAAGGGGACAGACAAGCTTTCTTT
NA	TRBJ1-1	TRBV9	few	CASSPGPFKTEAFF	TGTGCCAGCAGCCCTGGCCCCTTTAAGACTGAAGCTTTCTTT
NA	TRBJ2-7	TRBV14	many	CASSRGRPPYEQYF	TGTGCCAGCAGCCGGGGGAGACCTCCCTACGAGCAGTACTTC
TRBD1	TRBJ2-7	TRBV7-9	many	CASSLGAVGQGLYEQYF	TGTGCCAGCAGCTTAGGAGCGGTTGGACAGGGGCTATACGAGCAGTACTTC
NA	TRBJ2-5	TRBV11-2	few	CASSVSRGTQYF	TGTGCCAGCAGCGTCTCGAGGGGGACCCAGTACTTC
NA	TRBJ1-1	TRBV3-1	NA	CASTPGGYTEAFF	TGTGCCAGCACCCCCGGGGGATACACTGAAGCTTTCTTT
NA	TRBJ2-3	TRBV20-1	many	CSARGRGADTQYF	TGCAGTGCTAGAGGCAGGGGGGCAGATACGCAGTATTTT
NA	TRBJ2-5	TRBV2	many	CASSGNEPAQYF	TGTGCCAGCAGTGGAAACGAGCCTGCCCAGTACTTC
NA	TRBJ2-3	TRBV29-1	many	CSVGKERGTDTQYF	TGCAGCGTTGGCAAGGAGCGAGGCACAGATACGCAGTATTTT